The T cell receptor beta chain under discussion was sequenced for a study of regulatory T cells in long-lasting Graves disease. The study's findings and limits: Persistent Graves' cases showed lower TCR diversity than newly diagnosed cases. It was in persistent disease that TRBV28, TRBJ1-2 and TRBJ2-5 were favored.

As for time point: persistent/refractory GD, antithyroid drugs over 5 years with positive TRAb. PBMCs provided the RNA from which the TCR library was made. This clonotype was detected a few times. Its antigen is not known. CDR1 is SGHTA and CDR2 is FQGTGA in the germline V gene. V lost 5 bases and J 6 bases, leaving 12 bases between the germline ends. There are 13 residues in the CDR3. Library construction for TCR beta used iRepertoire HTBI primers and Arm-PCR of CDR3 regions. TCRdb re-analysed the multiplex PCR reads in MiXCR, keeping a single row per CDR3 protein. The sample contains some 450,000 distinct CDR3 sequences, 20% to 30% of which appear only once.

The sequence derives from a female donor with Graves disease. The chain is built from TRBV7-3 and TRBJ2-3, with a weak D call TRBD2 (6 bases). The sequenced sample was peripheral blood mononuclear cells (PBMCs), obtained when the disease was refractory, from a patient treated with antithyroid drugs. The CDR3 DNA follows: TGTGCCAGCAGCCGGGACTCATGGGATACGCAGTATTTT. It encodes CASSRDSWDTQYF.